These 15 T cell receptor beta chains were sequenced from one sample in a study of blood T cell repertoires in COVID-19. TCRdb keeps only in-frame clones here, not all; method: immunoSEQ multiplex PCR. The repertoire holds approximately 250,000 clones, with about 88% as singletons. Specimen: peripheral blood. All receptors come from a woman between 55 and 75 years old with COVID-19, enrolled during active disease.

This chain joins TRBV4-1 and TRBJ2-1; the D gene is possibly TRBD2 (6 bases). The CDR3 is made up of 18 amino acids. Germline CDR1 and CDR2: MGHRA and YSYEKL. V was clipped by 0 bases and J by 7 bases, with 22 bases between them. For the CDR3, the DNA is TGCGCCAGCAGCCAAGATCATGAGACTAGTATTGGGTGGAATGAGCAGTTCTTC. It encodes CASSQDHETSIGWNEQFF.

The rearrangement joins TRBV30 to TRBJ2-2; D unresolved. V lost 4 bases and J lost 1, with 7 bases in between. The CDR3 has 13 residues. Germline-derived CDR1 and CDR2 are GTSNPN and SVGIG (reference sequence). CDR3: CAWTSVNTGELFF. In DNA, the CDR3 is TGTGCCTGGACAAGCGTGAACACCGGGGAGCTGTTTTTT.

V is TRBV19 and J is TRBJ2-1; 8 bases line up with TRBD2. V shed 8 bases, J shed 7 bases, and the junction held 7 bases outside the gene matches. Germline-derived CDR1 and CDR2 are LNHDA and SQIVND (reference sequence). The CDR3 covers 13 residues. CDR3: CASASGRGNEQFF. The CDR3 DNA reads TGTGCCAGTGCCAGCGGGAGAGGAAATGAGCAGTTCTTC.

The V call is TRBV15, the J call TRBJ2-7, with D perhaps matching TRBD2 (5 bases). Trimming removed 0 bases from V and 2 bases from J, with 11 bases in between. Germline V gene sequence: CDR1 LNHNV, CDR2 YYDKDF (reference sequence). CDR3 length: 15 residues. In DNA form, the CDR3 reads TGTGCCACCAGCAGAGATCGAGGGATAACCTACGAGCAGTACTTC. Translated, it gives CATSRDRGITYEQYF.

As regards this clone: Other DNA sequences in this sample translate to the same CDR3. The J gene is TRBJ1-2, the V gene TRBV28; 7 nucleotides match TRBD1. Germline V lookup: CDR1 MDHEN, CDR2 SYDVKM. Trimming at V came to 5 bases and at J to 2 bases, leaving 5 bases not matched to a gene. This CDR3 comprises 14 residues. Here the CDR3 DNA reads TGTGCCAGCAGTACCGGGACAGCCAACTATGGCTACACCTTC. This sequence encodes CASSTGTANYGYTF.

The chain carries TRBV9 and TRBJ2-1; perhaps TRBD2 as D (6 bases). V lost 3 bases and J 8 bases, leaving 21 bases between the germline ends. This CDR3 has 16 residues. Germline assignment: CDR1 SGDLS and CDR2 YYNGEE. The CDR3 sequence is CASSGRTRDSPHEQFF. In DNA form, the CDR3 reads TGTGCCAGCAGCGGACGAACCCGGGACTCCCCTCATGAGCAGTTCTTC.

The V and J genes are TRBV7-9 and TRBJ2-3, with TRBD1 matching over 7 bases. V trimming: 4 bases; J trimming: 5 bases; junction bases outside the gene matches: 9. Germline CDR1 is SEHNR and CDR2 is FQNEAQ (reference sequence). The CDR3 runs 15 residues. The CDR3 region has the DNA TGTGCCAGCAGCTATGAGAGGGGGCAGGTAGATACGCAGTATTTT. Residues: CASSYERGQVDTQYF.

In DNA form, the CDR3 reads TGTGCCAGCAGTTACTCCAGGGCTAACTATGGCTACACCTTC. Translated, it gives CASSYSRANYGYTF. The rearrangement links TRBV6-5 to TRBJ1-2, with TRBD1 as a possible D gene (5 bases). V lost 0 bases and J 0 bases, leaving 5 bases between the germline ends. The CDR3 loop spans 14 amino acids. CDR1 is MNHEY, CDR2 SVGAGI, per germline.

The chain carries TRBV18 and TRBJ1-2; 9 nucleotides match TRBD1. Germline CDR1 and CDR2: KGHSH and LQKENI. CDR3 length: 15 amino acids. V shed 1 base and J 4 bases; nucleotides not matched to a gene: 4. CDR3 residues: CASSPRDRAGYGYTF. The CDR3 nucleotides are TGTGCCAGCTCACCACGGGACAGGGCTGGCTATGGCTACACCTTC.

In its sample, this clone was seen a few times. The chain has TRBV28 and TRBJ1-5, with a possible D match to TRBD1 (6 bases). This CDR3 has 14 amino acids. CDR1 and CDR2 (germline): MDHEN, SYDVKM. V shed 2 bases and J shed 5 bases, with 10 bases lying between them. CDR3 nucleotides: TGTGCCAGCAGTTTAACAGGGCAGGATCAGCCCCAGCATTTT. This translates into CASSLTGQDQPQHF.

This clone showed up just once. The V and J genes are TRBV19 and TRBJ1-2; possibly TRBD1 for D (6 bases). The CDR3 extends over 15 amino acids. With 5 bases removed from V and 3 bases from J, the gap between germline ends came to 16 bases. Germline loops: CDR1 LNHDA, CDR2 SQIVND (reference sequence). CDR3 residues: CASSVRDIRYYGYTF. The CDR3 DNA sequence: TGTGCCAGTAGTGTCCGGGACATAAGATACTATGGCTACACCTTC.

This sequence joins TRBV27 and TRBJ2-2; 8 bases fit TRBD2. CDR3 size: 16 residues. V shed 6 bases and J 6 bases; nucleotides not matched to a gene: 12. CDR1 and CDR2 (germline): MNHEY, SMNVEV (reference sequence). CDR3 sequence reads: CASRKTSGPLPGELFF. DNA of the CDR3: TGTGCCAGCAGAAAAACTAGCGGCCCCCTGCCCGGGGAGCTGTTTTTT.

The genes are TRBV28 and TRBJ1-1, with D unclear. The CDR3 covers 12 residues. Germline-derived CDR1 and CDR2 are MDHEN and SYDVKM. V was cut by 5 bases and J by 4 bases, with 8 bases left in between. In nucleotides, the CDR3 is TGTGCCAGCAGTGCCCGGGTCACTGAAGCTTTCTTT. Translated, it gives CASSARVTEAFF. Filled out from reference TRBV28 and TRBJ1-1, the complete variable domain reads DVKVTQSSRYLVKRTGEKVFLECVQDMDHENMFWYRQDPGLGLRLIYFSYDVKMKEKGDIPEGYSVSREKKERFSLILESASTNQTSMYLCASSARVTEAFFGQGTRLTVV.

This clone is a singleton in its sample. The chain has TRBV10-3 and TRBJ2-7; 7 bases are shared with TRBD2. This CDR3 has 14 residues. Germline-derived CDR1 and CDR2 are ENHRY and SYGVKD. The V and J ends lost 6 bases and 6 bases, in that order; junction bases with no gene match: 11. As DNA, the CDR3 is TGTGCCATCAGGGTGGGCGGGAGCGGCGGCGAGCAGTACTTC. Its translation: CAIRVGGSGGEQYF.

This chain joins TRBV6-1 and TRBJ2-1; D not certain. Trimming shortened V by 2 bases and J by 0 bases, and 8 bases separated the two germline ends. The germline V gene encodes CDR1 MNHNS and CDR2 SASEGT. The CDR3 is 15 amino acids. CDR3 sequence (DNA): TGTGCCAGCAGTGAATTTCGCGGCTCCTACAATGAGCAGTTCTTC. Its translation: CASSEFRGSYNEQFF.